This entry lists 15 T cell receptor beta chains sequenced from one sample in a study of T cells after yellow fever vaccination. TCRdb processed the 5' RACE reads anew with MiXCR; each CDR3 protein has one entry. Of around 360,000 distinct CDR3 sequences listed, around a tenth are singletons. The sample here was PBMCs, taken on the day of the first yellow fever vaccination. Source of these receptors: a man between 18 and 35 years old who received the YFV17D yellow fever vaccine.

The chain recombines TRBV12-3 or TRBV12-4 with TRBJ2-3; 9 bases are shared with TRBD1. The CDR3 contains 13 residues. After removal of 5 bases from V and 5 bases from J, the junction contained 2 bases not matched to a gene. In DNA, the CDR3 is TGTGCCAGCAGTCGGGACAGGGAAGATACGCAGTATTTT. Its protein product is CASSRDREDTQYF.

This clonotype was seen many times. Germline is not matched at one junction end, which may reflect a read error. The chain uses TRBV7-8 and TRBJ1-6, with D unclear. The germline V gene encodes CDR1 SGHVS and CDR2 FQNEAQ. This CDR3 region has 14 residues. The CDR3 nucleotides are TGTGCCAGCAGTTTAGCTGGGGAGAATTCACCCCTCCACTTT. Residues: CASSLAGENSPLHF.

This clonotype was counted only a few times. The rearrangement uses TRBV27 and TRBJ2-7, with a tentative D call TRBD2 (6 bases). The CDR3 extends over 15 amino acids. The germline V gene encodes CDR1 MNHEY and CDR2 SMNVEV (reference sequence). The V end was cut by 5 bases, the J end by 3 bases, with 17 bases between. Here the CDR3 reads CASSPAGQVIYEQYV. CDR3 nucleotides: TGTGCCAGCAGTCCCGCGGGGCAGGTGATCTACGAGCAGTACGTC.

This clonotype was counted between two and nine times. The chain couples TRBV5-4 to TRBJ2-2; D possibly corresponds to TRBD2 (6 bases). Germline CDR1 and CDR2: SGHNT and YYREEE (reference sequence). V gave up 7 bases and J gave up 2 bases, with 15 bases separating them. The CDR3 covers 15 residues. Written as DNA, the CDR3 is TGTGCCAGCGGGAACGGGGGTTTTAACACCGGGGAGCTGTTTTTT. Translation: CASGNGGFNTGELFF.

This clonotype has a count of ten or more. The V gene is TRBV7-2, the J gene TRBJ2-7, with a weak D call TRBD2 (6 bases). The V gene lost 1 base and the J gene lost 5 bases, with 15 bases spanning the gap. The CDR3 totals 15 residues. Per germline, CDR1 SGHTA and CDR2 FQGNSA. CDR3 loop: CASSLVSGLSNEQYV. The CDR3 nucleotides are TGTGCCAGCAGCTTAGTGAGCGGGCTATCAAACGAGCAGTACGTC.

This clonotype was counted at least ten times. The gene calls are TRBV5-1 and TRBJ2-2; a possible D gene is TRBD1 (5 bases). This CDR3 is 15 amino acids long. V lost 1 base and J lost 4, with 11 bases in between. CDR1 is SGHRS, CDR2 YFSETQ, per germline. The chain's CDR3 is CASSLIQEPTGELFF. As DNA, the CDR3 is TGCGCCAGCAGCTTGATACAGGAGCCCACCGGGGAGCTGTTTTTT.

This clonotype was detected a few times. CDR3 sequence (DNA): TGCAGCGTTGAAGAGGGACAGTTACTCATCTCTGGGGCCAACGTCCTGACTTTC. Translating it yields CSVEEGQLLISGANVLTF. The rearrangement links TRBV29-1 to TRBJ2-6; 7 nucleotides line up with TRBD1. V gave up 0 bases and J gave up 0 bases; unmatched junction bases: 8. This CDR3 is built from 18 residues. Germline values: CDR1 SQVTM, CDR2 ANQGSEA.

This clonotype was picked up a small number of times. The CDR3 loop is CASSLLQGYNEQFF. Here the CDR3 DNA reads TGTGCCAGCAGCTTATTACAGGGATACAATGAGCAGTTCTTC. The V and J genes are TRBV7-2 and TRBJ2-1, with a tentative D call TRBD1 (6 bases). Germline loops: CDR1 SGHTA, CDR2 FQGNSA. With 2 bases removed from V and 4 bases from J, the gap between germline ends came to 9 bases. The CDR3 covers 14 residues.

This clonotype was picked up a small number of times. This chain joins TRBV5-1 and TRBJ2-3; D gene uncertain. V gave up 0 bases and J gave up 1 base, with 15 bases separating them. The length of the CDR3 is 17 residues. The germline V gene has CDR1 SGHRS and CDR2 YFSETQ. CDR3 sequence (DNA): TGCGCCAGCAGCTTGGCCTCACAGTTTACCGGCACAGATACGCAGTATTTT. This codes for CASSLASQFTGTDTQYF.

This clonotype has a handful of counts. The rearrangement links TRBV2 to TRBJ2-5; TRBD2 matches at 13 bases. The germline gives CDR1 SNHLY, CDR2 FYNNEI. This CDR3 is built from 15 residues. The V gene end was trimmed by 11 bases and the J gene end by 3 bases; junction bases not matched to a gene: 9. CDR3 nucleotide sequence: TGTGCCGGAAAAGAGGGACTAGCGGGAAAAGAGACCCAGTACTTC. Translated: CAGKEGLAGKETQYF.

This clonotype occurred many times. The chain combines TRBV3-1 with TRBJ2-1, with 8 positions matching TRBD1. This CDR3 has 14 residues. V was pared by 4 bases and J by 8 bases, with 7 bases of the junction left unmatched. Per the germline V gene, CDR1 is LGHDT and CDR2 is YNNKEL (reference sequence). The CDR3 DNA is TGTGCCAGCAGCCCCGGGACAGGCCCCGATGAGCAGTTCTTC. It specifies CASSPGTGPDEQFF.

CDR3 loop: CATSRDPRGTDTQYF. The CDR3 bases are TGTGCCACCAGCAGAGATCCCCGGGGGACAGATACGCAGTATTTT. The V and J genes are TRBV15 and TRBJ2-3, with D tentatively TRBD2 (6 bases). The CDR3 contains 15 residues. CDR1 and CDR2 (germline): LNHNV, YYDKDF (reference sequence). Trimming shortened V by 0 bases and J by 3 bases, and 10 bases separated the two germline ends.

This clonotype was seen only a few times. The DNA for the CDR3 is TGTGCCAGCAGTTTAGGAGGTAAGGGCAATCAGCCCCAGCATTTT. Translation: CASSLGGKGNQPQHF. This chain uses TRBV12-3 or TRBV12-4 with TRBJ1-5, with D uncertain. The CDR3 is 15 amino acids. The V end was cut by 1 base, the J end by 2 bases, with 9 bases between.

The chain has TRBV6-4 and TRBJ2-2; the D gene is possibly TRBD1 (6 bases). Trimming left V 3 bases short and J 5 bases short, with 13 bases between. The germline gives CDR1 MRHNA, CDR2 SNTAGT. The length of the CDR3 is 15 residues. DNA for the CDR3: TGTGCCAGCAGTGAATGGGGCAGGGGAACCGGGGAGCTGTTTTTT. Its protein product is CASSEWGRGTGELFF.

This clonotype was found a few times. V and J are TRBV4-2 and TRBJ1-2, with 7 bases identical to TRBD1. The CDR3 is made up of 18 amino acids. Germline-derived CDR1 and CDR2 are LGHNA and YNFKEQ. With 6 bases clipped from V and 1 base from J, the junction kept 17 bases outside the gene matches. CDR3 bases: TGTGCCAGCAGAAACCCGACAGGGCCCCAACCTTTTAACTATGGCTACACCTTC. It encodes CASRNPTGPQPFNYGYTF.